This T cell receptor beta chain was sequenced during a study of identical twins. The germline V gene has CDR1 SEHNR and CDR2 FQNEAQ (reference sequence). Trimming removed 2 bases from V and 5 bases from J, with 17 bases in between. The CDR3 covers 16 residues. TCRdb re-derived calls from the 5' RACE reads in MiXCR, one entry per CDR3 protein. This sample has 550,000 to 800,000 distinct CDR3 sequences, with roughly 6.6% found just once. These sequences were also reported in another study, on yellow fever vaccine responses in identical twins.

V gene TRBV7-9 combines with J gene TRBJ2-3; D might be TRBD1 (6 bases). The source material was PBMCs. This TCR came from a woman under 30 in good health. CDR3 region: CASSLWDTQRGDTQYF. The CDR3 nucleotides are TGTGCCAGCAGCTTATGGGACACACAGAGGGGAGATACGCAGTATTTT. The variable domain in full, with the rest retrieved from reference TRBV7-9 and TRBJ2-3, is DTGVSQNPRHKITKRGQNVTFRCDPISEHNRLYWYRQTLGQGPEFLTYFQNEAQLEKSRLLSDRFSAERPKGSFSTLEIQRTEQGDSAMYLCASSLWDTQRGDTQYFGPGTRLTVL.